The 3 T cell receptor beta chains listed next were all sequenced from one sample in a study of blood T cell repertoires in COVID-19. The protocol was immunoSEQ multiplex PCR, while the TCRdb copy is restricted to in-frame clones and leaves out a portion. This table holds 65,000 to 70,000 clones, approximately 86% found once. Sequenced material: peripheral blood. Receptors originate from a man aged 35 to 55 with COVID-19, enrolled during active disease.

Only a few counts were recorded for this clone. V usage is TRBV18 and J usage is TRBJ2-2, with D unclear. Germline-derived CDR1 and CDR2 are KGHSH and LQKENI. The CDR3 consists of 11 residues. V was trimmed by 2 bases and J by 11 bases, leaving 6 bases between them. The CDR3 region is CASSPAEELFF. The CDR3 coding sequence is TGTGCCAGCTCACCAGCAGAAGAGCTGTTTTTT.

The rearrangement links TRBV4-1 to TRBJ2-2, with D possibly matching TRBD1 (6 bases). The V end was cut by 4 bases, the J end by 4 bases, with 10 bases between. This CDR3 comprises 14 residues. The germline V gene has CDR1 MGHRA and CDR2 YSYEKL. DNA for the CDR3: TGCGCCAGCAGCCGCAGCAGGGGCACCGGGGAGCTGTTTTTT. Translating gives CASSRSRGTGELFF.

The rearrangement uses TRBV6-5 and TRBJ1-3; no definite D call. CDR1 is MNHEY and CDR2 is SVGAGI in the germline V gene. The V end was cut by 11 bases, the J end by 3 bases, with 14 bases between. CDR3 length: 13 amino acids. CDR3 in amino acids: CALQDGLGNTIYF. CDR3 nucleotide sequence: TGTGCCCTGCAGGACGGACTTGGAAACACCATATATTTT.